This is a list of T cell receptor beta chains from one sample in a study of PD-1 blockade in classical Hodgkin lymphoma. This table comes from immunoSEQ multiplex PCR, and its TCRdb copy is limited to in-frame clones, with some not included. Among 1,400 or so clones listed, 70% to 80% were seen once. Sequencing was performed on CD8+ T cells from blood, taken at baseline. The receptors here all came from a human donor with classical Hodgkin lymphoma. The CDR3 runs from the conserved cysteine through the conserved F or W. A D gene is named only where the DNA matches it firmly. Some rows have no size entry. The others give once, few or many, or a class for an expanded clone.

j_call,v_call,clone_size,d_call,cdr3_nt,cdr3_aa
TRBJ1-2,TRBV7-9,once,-,TGTGCCAGCAGCTTTTTCGTGACAGGTGTTCTTGGTGGCTACACCTTC,CASSFFVTGVLGGYTF
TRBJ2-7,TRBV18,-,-,TGTGCCAGCTCACCCTTAAGACAGCCATCCTACGAGCAGTACTTC,CASSPLRQPSYEQYF
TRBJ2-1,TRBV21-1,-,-,TGTGCCAGCAGCGACATACTTAGCAGGGGGAACACCTACAATGAGCAGTTCTTC,CASSDILSRGNTYNEQFF
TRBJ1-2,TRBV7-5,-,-,TGTGCCAGCAGCACAGGGACAGGGACTCTTGGCTACACCTTC,CASSTGTGTLGYTF
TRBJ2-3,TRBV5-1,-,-,TGCGCCAGCAGCTTGGCCTGGAGCACAGATACGCAGTATTTT,CASSLAWSTDTQYF
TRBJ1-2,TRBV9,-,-,TGTGCCAGCAGCGCTCAAGACAGCCCGACTAACTATGGCTACACCTTC,CASSAQDSPTNYGYTF
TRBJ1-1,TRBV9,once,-,TGTGCCAGCAGCGGCGGGTTCGGCACTGAAGCTTTCTTT,CASSGGFGTEAFF
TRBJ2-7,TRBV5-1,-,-,TGTGCCAGCAGCTTGGCCAATGGACCCGAGCAGTACTTC,CASSLANGPEQYF
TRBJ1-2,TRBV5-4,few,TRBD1,TGTGCCAGCAGCTCCAGGGGGGTTGGTAACTATGGCTACACCTTC,CASSSRGVGNYGYTF
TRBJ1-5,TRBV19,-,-,TGTGCCAGTAGTATAGATGAATGGGTTCAGCCCCAGCATTTT,CASSIDEWVQPQHF
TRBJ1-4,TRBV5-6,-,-,TGTGCCAGCAGCTTCGGAGGGGCAAGGGAAAAACTGTTTTTT,CASSFGGAREKLFF
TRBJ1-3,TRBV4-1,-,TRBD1,TGCGCCAGCAGCCAAGGCTTCCAGGGGGCGGGAGGAAACACCATATATTTT,CASSQGFQGAGGNTIYF
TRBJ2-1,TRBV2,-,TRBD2,TGTGCCAGCAGTGAACGTGGGGTAGCGGGAGGGCTTAGAGAGCAGTTCTTC,CASSERGVAGGLREQFF
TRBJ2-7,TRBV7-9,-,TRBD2,TGTGCCAGCAGCTTAGTTGGGACTAGCGGTACCTACGAGCAGTACTTC,CASSLVGTSGTYEQYF